Listed below are T cell receptor beta chains from one sample, sequenced in a study of CXCR3-negative and CXCR3-positive naive CD8 T cells. TCRdb derives one entry per CDR3 protein from the 5' RACE reads, leaving out DNA. The sample is made up of some 40,000 distinct CDR3 sequences, and the top ten hold roughly 8% of it. The specimen was memory CD8+ T cells from blood. The source is a human donor in good health. Some clones in this sample may be carry-over from other donors' samples. Each CDR3 is given with its conserved first and last residue. Clone size is shown for a subset of rows, as once, few, many or a class of expanded clone.

TRBV12-3/TRBV12-4	.	TRBJ2-3	CASSLPAGGPDTQYF
TRBV29-1	.	TRBJ2-7	CSVGQGDGDEQYF
TRBV28	.	TRBJ2-7	CATYGTSGYREQYF
TRBV29-1	.	TRBJ1-1	CSVELQGLGAFF
TRBV25-1	.	TRBJ1-1	CASSEPDREDTEAFF
TRBV29-1	.	TRBJ2-4	CSVGLGALRCF
TRBV3-1	.	TRBJ2-1	CASSQEGGSGEVLNEQFF
TRBV19	.	TRBJ2-7	CASSGRYYEQYF
TRBV20-1	.	TRBJ1-2	CSATNQTAVIQLYGYTF
TRBV7-9	.	TRBJ1-5	CASSPQDNQPQHF
TRBV7-9	.	TRBJ2-7	CASSSRPPGGYEQYF
TRBV10-3	.	TRBJ2-7	CAISEDRVKSYEQYF
TRBV4-1	.	TRBJ2-1	CASSPGRYTVHEQFF
TRBV19	.	TRBJ2-1	CASIWSGGSYNEQFF
TRBV7-2	.	TRBJ2-3	CASSSGLALSTDTQYF
TRBV4-1	.	TRBJ2-7	CASSQDWSGGEQYF
TRBV7-8	.	TRBJ2-7	CASSSPGQGAMWEQYF
TRBV28	.	TRBJ2-5	CASSLQGAQETQYF
TRBV4-2	.	TRBJ2-7	CASSQEVAVSYEQYF
TRBV4-1	.	TRBJ2-7	CASSQILASSYEQYF
TRBV7-6	.	TRBJ2-2	CASSLTADGGELFF
TRBV6-4	.	TRBJ2-3	CASSAVGADLDTQYF
TRBV28	.	TRBJ2-2	CASSLFFDGTFTGELFF
TRBV25-1	.	TRBJ2-1	CASSGWGGHNEQFF
TRBV4-3	.	TRBJ2-1	CASSQDSGGAYNEQFF
TRBV12-2	.	TRBJ1-5	CASRFGWDRPLNQPQHF
TRBV10-3	.	TRBJ1-1	CAIGVQQGTEAFF
TRBV29-1	.	TRBJ1-2	CSVPGAGPTTNYGYTF
TRBV28	.	TRBJ2-7	CASSPPGLTYEQYF
TRBV7-6	.	TRBJ1-1	CASSFGDRDTEAFF
TRBV11-1	.	TRBJ2-1	CASSFLQGLQFF
TRBV11-2	.	TRBJ2-1	CASSLDRTSDEQFF
TRBV6-2/TRBV6-3	.	TRBJ1-1	CASSYFGDTEAFF
TRBV28	.	TRBJ2-1	CASSFGANNEQFF
TRBV3-1	.	TRBJ1-5	CASSQQTGVHQPQHF
TRBV28	.	TRBJ2-7	CASSQAKASSYEQYF
TRBV12-3/TRBV12-4	.	TRBJ2-3	CASSPRDRGRTDTQYF
TRBV4-3	.	TRBJ2-1	CASSQDRGTASNNEQFF
TRBV5-1	.	TRBJ1-5	CASSLGLVGNQPQHF
TRBV7-7	.	TRBJ2-5	CASSLAGVMGQAQETQYF
TRBV4-3	large	TRBJ2-1	CASSQEGVASPYNEQFF
TRBV27	.	TRBJ1-6	CASGHRSYNSPLHF
TRBV27	.	TRBJ2-7	CASTFAAQTGKGYEQYF
TRBV5-1	.	TRBJ2-2	CASSLGLAGYTGELFF
TRBV13	.	TRBJ2-7	CASSTTGQGKSYEQYF
TRBV7-2	.	TRBJ2-2	CASSPHHTGELFF
TRBV6-4	medium-sized	TRBJ2-1	CASSGGAHNEQFF
TRBV12-3/TRBV12-4	.	TRBJ2-7	CASSNRDYEQYF
TRBV28	.	TRBJ2-5	CASSPREDQETQYF